This T cell receptor beta chain was obtained from a study of blood T cells in healthy people across ages. The wider study: Roughly one uniquely barcoded beta molecule per two T cells was captured.

Primers used in a second PCR of roughly 6 to 11 cycles were a sample-barcoded 5' primer and a J-beta primer mix. A template-switch adaptor that had 12 random nucleotides put a tag on each cDNA molecule. TCRdb reprocessed the 5' RACE reads via MiXCR and lists one record per CDR3 protein. The sample contains fewer than 1.5 million distinct CDR3 sequences, approximately 38% of which appear only once. This clonotype was recorded a few times. Germline assignment: CDR1 SQVTM and CDR2 ANQGSEA. The CDR3 length is 11 residues. V was trimmed by 7 bases and J by 6 bases, leaving 12 bases between them. Sequenced input: blood. This receptor was obtained from a young woman in good health. This chain links TRBV29-1 with TRBJ1-2; D is possibly TRBD1 (6 bases). The DNA of the CDR3 is TGCAGCGGGGCAGGGGAGAATGGCTACACCTTC. Translating it yields CSGAGENGYTF.